This T cell receptor beta chain was documented in a study of blood T cell repertoires in COVID-19. The authors' processing: Quantification of nucleated cells was approximated via reference gene primer amplification. Profiling relied on immunoSEQ multiplex PCR, and the TCRdb table lists in-frame clones only, not all of them. That table gives V, J and clone size, and the DNA gave D and trimming. The table lists fewer than 250,000 clones, 70% to 90% of them singletons, with around 3.1% in the top ten. V lost 3 bases, J lost 3 bases, and 11 bases stayed unmatched. Germline V CDR1 and CDR2: SNHLY, FYNNEI. The CDR3 extends over 16 amino acids.

The chain joins TRBV2 to TRBJ2-7, with 7 nucleotides matching TRBD1. What was sequenced was peripheral blood. The TCR comes from a man aged 60-69 years with acute or convalescent COVID-19. The CDR3 DNA sequence: TGTGCCAGCAGTGATGTGGTTCGACAGGGTAACTACGAGCAGTACTTC. Residues: CASSDVVRQGNYEQYF.